At least ten counts were recorded for the clone carrying this T cell receptor beta chain. Its antigen is unidentified. The CDR3 extends over 19 amino acids. Germline values: CDR1 LNHNV, CDR2 YYDKDF (reference sequence). V lost 0 bases and J 7 bases, leaving 27 bases between the germline ends. The data stem from a study of regulatory T cells in long-lasting Graves disease. For the study at large: The study counted Graves' disease as persistent given over 5 years of antithyroid drugs and positive TSH receptor antibodies. Findings and caveats of the study: Patients whose Graves' disease persisted exhibited lower TCR diversity than those newly diagnosed.

Assembly of TCR beta libraries relied on iRepertoire HTBI primers together with Arm-PCR of CDR3 regions. MiXCR, run by TCRdb on the multiplex PCR reads, gives a single entry per CDR3 protein. The sample holds 350,000 to 450,000 distinct CDR3 sequences; around 23% are singletons and the top ten take approximately 27%. Time point of the sample: persistent/refractory GD, antithyroid drugs over 5 years with positive TRAb. Extracted RNA from PBMCs served as the source of the TCR library. The specimen was peripheral blood mononuclear cells (PBMCs), collected when the disease was refractory, from a patient treated with antithyroid drugs. J is TRBJ2-5 and V is TRBV15; TRBD1 is a possible D gene (5 bases). The receptor's source is a woman in her thirties or forties with Graves disease. The CDR3 DNA sequence: TGTGCCACCAGCAGAGATCCCTCGACAGCAGACCTACGACCGGGGACCCAGTACTTC. Translation: CATSRDPSTADLRPGTQYF.